The clone carrying this T cell receptor beta chain was counted a single time. Its specificity is not known. Researchers reported that TCR beta cDNA libraries carried unique molecular identifiers. MiXCR, applied by TCRdb to the PCR reads, yields one record per CDR3 protein. The sample has roughly 160,000 distinct CDR3 sequences; under 40% are singletons. Germline loops: CDR1 SEHNR, CDR2 FQNEAQ (reference sequence). Trimming pared 5 bases from V and 4 bases from J, leaving 19 bases between. This CDR3 is 16 amino acids long. This record comes from a study of post-analysis software for immune sequencing data. Study at large: Disease courses included relapsing-remitting, secondary progressive and progressive-relapsing multiple sclerosis.

General study results and limits: Four or five TRBV segments, TRBV5-6, TRBV5-1 and TRBV20-1 among them, were found more frequent in patients than controls.

The rearrangement joins TRBV7-9 to TRBJ2-3; D not certain. The sequenced sample was blood, obtained after autologous hematopoietic stem cell transplantation. The sequence came from a girl aged 5-17 years with multiple sclerosis. The CDR3 loop reads CASSPLNGPSSDTQYF. In DNA, the CDR3 is TGTGCCAGCAGCCCTCTCAACGGCCCGTCGTCAGATACGCAGTATTTT.